One sample yielded the 31 T cell receptor beta chains listed below, sequenced in a study of shared clonotypes between healthy human individuals (dated by TCRdb to the early 2020s). Libraries were prepared through the immunoSEQ multiplex PCR assay. TCRdb limited this immuneACCESS table to in-frame rearrangements with V and J called. A share of clones is missing; checked studies link under half to unresolved V genes, and the rest is unexplained. This sample has some 2.1 million clones in its table, and around 93% of those were observed once. The ten largest clones capture around 1.7% of the sample. CD8 naive samples were CD45RO-negative cells positively selected for CCR7, giving a CD45RA+CCR7+ population that excluded TemRA cells. The sample comprised naive CD8+ T cells from PBMCs. The cell subset or site label, read with the paper, signifies: CD45RA+CCR7+. Receptor source: a man aged 18 to 30 in good health. Some clones in this sample may be carry-over from other donors' samples.

The gene calls are TRBV9 and TRBJ2-3; 10 bases align to TRBD2. CDR1 is SGDLS, CDR2 YYNGEE, per germline. The CDR3 consists of 18 residues. The trim removed 1 base at V and 2 bases at J, leaving 10 bases unmatched. CDR3 sequence: CASSVPKAGGPDTDTQYF. CDR3 DNA: TGTGCCAGCAGCGTACCCAAAGCGGGAGGGCCCGACACAGATACGCAGTATTTT.

This clone was counted a few times. This chain uses TRBV7-8 with TRBJ2-7, with 8 bases identical to TRBD2. This CDR3 is built from 15 residues. CDR1 SGHVS and CDR2 FQNEAQ come from the germline V gene. The J segment lost 3 bases and the V segment lost 0 bases, leaving 4 bases of the junction unmatched. The CDR3 region has the DNA TGTGCCAGCAGCTTAGCGGAAGGGACTAGCTACGAGCAGTACTTC. Translation gives CASSLAEGTSYEQYF. The full variable domain, in which reference TRBV7-8 and TRBJ2-7 provide the parts outside the CDR3, is GAGVSQSPRYKVAKRGQDVALRCDPISGHVSLFWYQQALGQGPEFLTYFQNEAQLDKSGLPSDRFFAERPEGSVSTLKIQRTQQEDSAVYLCASSLAEGTSYEQYFGPGTRLTVT.

This rearrangement joins TRBV7-6 to TRBJ2-7; D might be TRBD2 (6 bases). CDR1 is SGHVS and CDR2 is FNYEAQ in the germline V gene. The CDR3 loop spans 14 amino acids. Deletions cut 2 bases from V and 0 bases from J, with 8 bases between. CDR3 in amino acids: CASSLSGFSYEQYF. The CDR3 DNA is TGTGCCAGCAGCTTAAGCGGGTTCTCCTACGAGCAGTACTTC.

The gene calls are TRBV11-2 and TRBJ2-7; 7 bases line up with TRBD2. With 3 bases clipped from V and 3 bases from J, the junction kept 5 bases outside the gene matches. The CDR3 covers 14 residues. Germline V gene data show CDR1 as SGHAT and CDR2 as FQNNGV. CDR3 bases: TGTGCCAGCAGCTTGGCGGGAGAGGTCTACGAGCAGTACTTC. The encoded protein is CASSLAGEVYEQYF.

The chain joins TRBV9 to TRBJ1-3, with D maybe TRBD1 (6 bases). The length of the CDR3 is 16 residues. Germline values: CDR1 SGDLS, CDR2 YYNGEE. V lost 4 bases and J 2 bases, leaving 16 bases between the germline ends. The CDR3 bases are TGTGCCAGCAGCCCCCGTGGGGAGGGGGCTGGAAACACCATATATTTT. This sequence encodes CASSPRGEGAGNTIYF. Filled out from reference TRBV9 and TRBJ1-3, the complete variable domain reads DSGVTQTPKHLITATGQRVTLRCSPRSGDLSVYWYQQSLDQGLQFLIQYYNGEERAKGNILERFSAQQFPDLHSELNLSSLELGDSALYFCASSPRGEGAGNTIYFGEGSWLTVV.

The chain uses TRBV5-1 and TRBJ1-2; 9 bases line up with TRBD1. CDR3 length: 14 residues. The junction had 10 bases not matched to a gene; V was cut back by 5 bases and J by 8 bases. From germline, CDR1 is SGHRS and CDR2 YFSETQ. CDR3 nucleotide sequence: TGCGCCAGCAGAAAGTCGGACAGGGGTGACGGCTACACCTTC. Translation: CASRKSDRGDGYTF.

This rearrangement joins TRBV9 to TRBJ1-2, with 7 bases identical to TRBD1. The germline CDR1 and CDR2 sequences are SGDLS and YYNGEE. The V gene end was trimmed by 1 base and the J gene end by 7 bases; junction bases not matched to a gene: 10. The CDR3 has 15 amino acids. The CDR3 DNA is TGTGCCAGCAGCGTAAGGTCTACAGGGGCGGGTGGCTACACCTTC. Translated, it gives CASSVRSTGAGGYTF.

J is TRBJ2-3 and V is TRBV7-9; 14 positions match TRBD2. The V gene's germline CDR1 is SEHNR and CDR2 FQNEAQ (reference sequence). V dropped 5 bases and J dropped 4; count of bases not matched to a gene: 8. The CDR3 is made up of 17 amino acids. The CDR3 protein is CASSGTGLAGGSDTQYF. The CDR3 DNA reads as TGTGCCAGCAGCGGCACTGGACTAGCGGGAGGATCAGATACGCAGTATTTT.

The genes are TRBV28 and TRBJ2-1; 7 nucleotides agree with TRBD2. Germline CDR1 MDHEN, CDR2 SYDVKM. The J segment lost 1 base and the V segment lost 2 bases, leaving 5 bases of the junction unmatched. The CDR3 is made up of 16 amino acids. CDR3 nucleotides: TGTGCCAGCAGTTTAGAGCGGGGCCCTTCCTACAATGAGCAGTTCTTC. This gives the protein CASSLERGPSYNEQFF. The full variable domain, in which reference TRBV28 and TRBJ2-1 provide the parts outside the CDR3, is DVKVTQSSRYLVKRTGEKVFLECVQDMDHENMFWYRQDPGLGLRLIYFSYDVKMKEKGDIPEGYSVSREKKERFSLILESASTNQTSMYLCASSLERGPSYNEQFFGPGTRLTVL.

This chain links TRBV7-9 with TRBJ2-2; maybe TRBD1 (5 bases). From germline, CDR1 is SEHNR and CDR2 FQNEAQ (reference sequence). There are 15 residues in the CDR3. Deletions cut 10 bases from V and 6 bases from J, with 21 bases between. The CDR3 nucleotides are TGTGCCACTAATGGGGCAAAAGCTGGCGCCGGGGAGCTGTTTTTT. This translates into CATNGAKAGAGELFF.

The chain carries TRBV29-1 and TRBJ2-7; D gene uncertain. The CDR3 is 14 amino acids. Germline values: CDR1 SQVTM, CDR2 ANQGSEA. Trimming pared 6 bases from V and 6 bases from J, leaving 21 bases between. This CDR3 is CSVGLAVGFSEQYF. DNA of the CDR3: TGCAGCGTGGGGTTGGCAGTCGGATTTTCCGAGCAGTACTTC.

This clone showed up just a few times. Other DNA variants within this sample encode the same CDR3. The chain couples TRBV6-1 to TRBJ1-1; D is perhaps TRBD1 (5 bases). Germline loops: CDR1 MNHNS, CDR2 SASEGT. This CDR3 comprises 13 residues. V was cut by 3 bases and J by 0 bases, with 5 bases left in between. Here the CDR3 reads CASSDRVNTEAFF. For the CDR3, the DNA is TGTGCCAGCAGTGACAGGGTGAACACTGAAGCTTTCTTT.

This rearrangement joins TRBV19 to TRBJ2-5; TRBD1 aligns across 9 bases. Germline V CDR1 and CDR2: LNHDA, SQIVND (reference sequence). The CDR3 is made up of 15 amino acids. Trimming removed 6 bases from V and 5 bases from J; junction bases left unmatched: 10. The CDR3 DNA reads as TGTGCCAGTAGCCTGGGACAGGGACCCAGGGAGACCCAGTACTTC. Its protein product is CASSLGQGPRETQYF.

This chain joins TRBV27 and TRBJ1-2; TRBD1 is a possible D gene (6 bases). The CDR3 length is 13 residues. Germline assignment: CDR1 MNHEY and CDR2 SMNVEV (reference sequence). Trimming took off 2 bases at V and 7 bases at J, with 11 bases between the two ends. The CDR3, as DNA: TGTGCCAGCAGTTTAGGGCAGGGGTTTGGCTACACCTTC. This translates into CASSLGQGFGYTF.

The CDR3 region has the DNA TGTGCCAGCAGCTCTATAGCGGGAGGGCCTGGAGAGCAGTACTTC. This codes for CASSSIAGGPGEQYF. This chain joins TRBV11-2 and TRBJ2-7, with 11 bases that match TRBD2. The CDR3 has 15 residues. Germline CDR1 reads SGHAT; CDR2 reads FQNNGV. V trimming: 4 bases; J trimming: 7 bases; junction bases outside the gene matches: 9.

The rearrangement joins TRBV7-9 to TRBJ2-2, with D hard to call. CDR1 and CDR2 from the germline V gene are SEHNR and FQNEAQ (reference sequence). V was trimmed by 0 bases and J by 8 bases, leaving 10 bases between them. This CDR3 comprises 14 residues. The CDR3 DNA sequence: TGTGCCAGCAGCTTAGCACTAACACGGGGGGAGCTGTTTTTT. Its translation is CASSLALTRGELFF.

CDR3: CASGPVDRVGCGEQYF. The CDR3 nucleotides read TGTGCTAGTGGACCGGTAGACAGGGTCGGTTGCGGGGAGCAGTACTTC. The rearrangement links TRBV12-5 to TRBJ2-7; TRBD1 aligns across 7 bases. The CDR3 is made up of 16 amino acids. Germline CDR1 LGHNT, CDR2 FRNRAP. Trimming removed 6 bases from V and 7 bases from J; junction bases left unmatched: 18. The full variable domain, its missing parts supplied by reference TRBV12-5 and TRBJ2-7, is DARVTQTPRHKVTEMGQEVTMRCQPILGHNTVFWYRQTMMQGLELLAYFRNRAPLDDSGMPKDRFSAEMPDATLATLKIQPSEPRDSAVYFCASGPVDRVGCGEQYFGPGTRLTVT.

This clone turned up a few times. The chain couples TRBV29-1 to TRBJ1-5; tentative D call: TRBD1 (6 bases). The CDR3 is made up of 12 amino acids. V was pared by 4 bases and J by 7 bases, with 11 bases between. The V gene's germline CDR1 is SQVTM and CDR2 ANQGSEA. CDR3 in amino acids: CSVVTGNQPQHF. The CDR3 bases are TGCAGCGTTGTGACAGGTAACCAGCCCCAGCATTTT.

The V call is TRBV30, the J call TRBJ2-7; 11 bases map to TRBD2. Trimming removed 0 bases from V and 5 bases from J; junction bases left unmatched: 6. This CDR3 contains 15 residues. Germline loops: CDR1 GTSNPN, CDR2 SVGIG (reference sequence). CDR3 coding DNA: TGTGCCTGGAGTGTACTAGCGGGAGTGCGGGACGAGCAGTACTTC. It codes for CAWSVLAGVRDEQYF.

V usage is TRBV6-6 and J usage is TRBJ1-1; a weak D match, TRBD1 (5 bases). The CDR3 totals 13 residues. V was clipped by 0 bases and J by 8 bases, with 10 bases between them. In germline, CDR1 is MNHNY, CDR2 SVGAGI (reference sequence). The CDR3 DNA is TGTGCCAGCAGTTACTCGAGGGGCAGAGAAGCTTTCTTT. Translated: CASSYSRGREAFF.

The chain recombines TRBV29-1 with TRBJ2-2; perhaps TRBD1 as D (6 bases). This CDR3 has 14 amino acids. CDR1 and CDR2 from the germline V gene are SQVTM and ANQGSEA. V was shortened by 6 bases and J by 1 base, with 12 bases between the two germline ends. The CDR3 coding sequence is TGCAGCGTCTATCGGACAGAGAACACCGGGGAGCTGTTTTTT. It translates to CSVYRTENTGELFF.

A remark on this clone: Other nucleotide sequences from this sample produce the same CDR3. This chain links TRBV7-2 with TRBJ2-2; 13 positions match TRBD2. The germline V gene encodes CDR1 SGHTA and CDR2 FQGNSA. The CDR3 consists of 16 residues. V lost 5 bases, J lost 5 bases, and 5 bases stayed unmatched. CDR3 in DNA: TGTGCCAGCAGCCCGCGGACTAGCGGGAGTACCGGGGAGCTGTTTTTT. Translated, it gives CASSPRTSGSTGELFF.

This clone was seen a handful of times. The sample holds other DNA sequences that translate to the same CDR3. The rearrangement links TRBV6-5 to TRBJ2-2; D is perhaps TRBD2 (5 bases). Germline CDR1 MNHEY, CDR2 SVGAGI. V shed 7 bases and J shed 5 bases, with 11 bases lying between them. The CDR3 is 13 residues long. This CDR3 reads CASTPTGTGELFF. In DNA form, the CDR3 reads TGTGCCAGCACTCCAACGGGGACCGGGGAGCTGTTTTTT.

In its sample, this clone was seen once. Other DNA sequences within the sample encode an identical CDR3. V gene TRBV27 combines with J gene TRBJ2-2; possibly TRBD2 for D (5 bases). Germline values: CDR1 MNHEY, CDR2 SMNVEV (reference sequence). V gave up 6 bases and J gave up 4 bases, with 15 bases separating them. This CDR3 region has 15 residues. CDR3 loop: CASSPYRGGTGELFF. In DNA form, the CDR3 reads TGTGCCAGCAGCCCTTATCGAGGAGGCACCGGGGAGCTGTTTTTT.

The J gene is TRBJ2-1, the V gene TRBV27; D is possibly TRBD2 (6 bases). V was trimmed by 3 bases and J by 5 bases, leaving 11 bases between them. CDR3 length: 14 amino acids. Germline-derived CDR1 and CDR2 are MNHEY and SMNVEV (reference sequence). The DNA of the CDR3 is TGTGCCAGCAGTTTGGCTAGCGTAAACAATGAGCAGTTCTTC. The encoded protein is CASSLASVNNEQFF.

The chain has TRBV28 and TRBJ1-6; D is unresolved. Per the germline V gene, CDR1 is MDHEN and CDR2 is SYDVKM. V was clipped by 6 bases and J by 9 bases, with 12 bases between them. This CDR3 has 13 residues. The CDR3 DNA reads as TGTGCCAGCAGCACTTCGGGTAGTTCACCCCTCCACTTT. Translating it yields CASSTSGSSPLHF.

A word on this clone: The same CDR3 also results from other DNA sequences found in this sample. The chain uses TRBV28 and TRBJ2-3, with 10 nucleotides matching TRBD1. Per the germline V gene, CDR1 is MDHEN and CDR2 is SYDVKM. Trimming at V came to 5 bases and at J to 4 bases, leaving 6 bases not matched to a gene. The CDR3 has 15 amino acids. The CDR3 DNA is TGTGCCAGCAGTCCCGGGACAGGGGTCCCAGATACGCAGTATTTT. It translates to CASSPGTGVPDTQYF.

The gene calls are TRBV9 and TRBJ1-2; tentatively, D is TRBD1 (6 bases). CDR3 size: 14 residues. V lost 6 bases to trimming and J lost 0 bases, with 12 bases between them. Germline V CDR1 and CDR2: SGDLS, YYNGEE. In nucleotides, the CDR3 is TGTGCCAGCAACGGACAGAGAGCTAACTATGGCTACACCTTC. Protein sequence: CASNGQRANYGYTF.

The CDR3 nucleotides read TGTGCCAGCAGTGGGGGACTAGCGGGAGGGTCCGGCACCGGGGAGCTGTTTTTT. Its translation: CASSGGLAGGSGTGELFF. The rearrangement joins TRBV27 to TRBJ2-2; TRBD2 matches at 16 bases. The V and J ends lost 5 bases and 4 bases, in that order; junction bases with no gene match: 7. Germline lookup yields CDR1 MNHEY and CDR2 SMNVEV (reference sequence). This CDR3 has 18 residues.

V is TRBV7-9 and J is TRBJ2-5; 7 bases are shared with TRBD1. This CDR3 has 16 residues. V shed 1 base, J shed 5 bases, and the junction held 10 bases outside the gene matches. The germline V gene encodes CDR1 SEHNR and CDR2 FQNEAQ (reference sequence). CDR3 residues: CASSLVSTGSWETQYF. The DNA of the CDR3 is TGTGCCAGCAGCTTAGTATCGACAGGGTCCTGGGAGACCCAGTACTTC.

The chain recombines TRBV28 with TRBJ2-3; 9 bases line up with TRBD1. CDR1 MDHEN and CDR2 SYDVKM come from the germline V gene. The length of the CDR3 is 14 residues. V lost 7 bases to trimming and J lost 4 bases; unmatched junction nucleotides: 6. The CDR3 nucleotides read TGTGCCAGCACCGCGGACAGGGGTGCAGATACGCAGTATTTT. Residues: CASTADRGADTQYF.